This TCR beta chain emerged from a study of T cells in Graves' hyperthyroidism and ophthalmopathy. The CDR3 contains 17 residues. Germline V gene data show CDR1 as LGHDT and CDR2 as YNNKEL (reference sequence). The V gene lost 0 bases and the J gene lost 0 bases, with 12 bases spanning the gap. Patients with ophthalmopathy all had a Clinical Activity Score of at least 3, a NOSPECS grade of at least 4 and duration under 3 months. The sample holds a few counts of this clonotype. Its antigen remains unknown. Template material for amplifying TCR beta CDR3 regions consisted of RNA transcripts. Initially, a first-round RT-PCR of the TCR CDR3 employed the HTBI primer set. TCRdb used MiXCR to reprocess the multiplex PCR reads, holding one entry per CDR3 protein. The table records hundreds of thousands of distinct CDR3 sequences, around 21% of them present only once. Study-level points and caveats: Most thyroid clonotypes expanded above 0.001 were also detected in blood.

This TCR was sampled from a man in his thirties or forties with Graves' ophthalmopathy. Sequencing input: blood. V gene TRBV3-1 combines with J gene TRBJ1-3; D unresolved. The CDR3 DNA sequence: TGTGCCAGCAGCCAAGATTCTGGAAGTATCTCTGGAAACACCATATATTTT. Its protein is CASSQDSGSISGNTIYF.